This section outlines one TCR beta chain sequence together with its context. The length of the CDR3 is 14 residues. Germline CDR1 MNHEY, CDR2 SVGAGI. Trimming took 0 bases from V and 7 from J, leaving 12 bases between them. This record comes from a study of OX40 agonist ivuxolimab in advanced cancers. Study details: Patients were roughly 81% male with ages roughly 20 to 90, mean around 61.

Profiling relied on immunoSEQ multiplex PCR, and the TCRdb table lists in-frame clones only, not all of them. The profile covers 55,000 to 70,000 clones, with 85% to 90% appearing a single time and approximately 2% taken by the ten largest. This chain uses TRBV6-5 with TRBJ1-1; maybe TRBD1 (5 bases). This receptor was obtained from an adult with an advanced solid tumor such as melanoma, head and neck, liver or kidney cancer. The material was CD4+ or CD8+ T cells sorted from blood, obtained in a trial of the OX40 agonist ivuxolimab. The CDR3 DNA is TGTGCCAGCAGTTACTCGAGGGGTCGTTATGAAGCTTTCTTT. It yields the protein CASSYSRGRYEAFF.